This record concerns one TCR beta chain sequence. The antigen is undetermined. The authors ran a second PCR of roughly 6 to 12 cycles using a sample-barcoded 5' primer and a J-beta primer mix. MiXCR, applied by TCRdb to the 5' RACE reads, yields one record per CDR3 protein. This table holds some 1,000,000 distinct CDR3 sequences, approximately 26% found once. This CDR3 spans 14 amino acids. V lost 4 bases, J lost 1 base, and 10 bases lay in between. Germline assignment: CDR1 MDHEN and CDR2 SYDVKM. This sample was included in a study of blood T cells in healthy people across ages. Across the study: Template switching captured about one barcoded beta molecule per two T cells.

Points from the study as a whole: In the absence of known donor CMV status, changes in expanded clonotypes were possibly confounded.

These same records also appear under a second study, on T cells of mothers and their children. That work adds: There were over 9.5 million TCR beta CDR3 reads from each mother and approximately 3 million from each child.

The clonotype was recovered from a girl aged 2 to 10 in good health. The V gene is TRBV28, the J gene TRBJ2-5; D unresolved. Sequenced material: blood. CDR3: CASSSPYTQETQYF. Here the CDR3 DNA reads TGTGCCAGCAGTTCACCCTACACCCAAGAGACCCAGTACTTC.